The clone carrying this T cell receptor (beta chain) was seen a single time. These data originate in a study of blood T cell repertoires in COVID-19. Germline CDR1 is SGHRS and CDR2 is YFSETQ. Deletions cut 3 bases from V and 4 bases from J, with 20 bases between. This CDR3 is built from 16 residues. Only in-frame clones appear in the TCRdb table, and some are missing; sequencing was by immunoSEQ multiplex PCR. The data contain approximately 330,000 clones, roughly 89% of them seen just once; the ten biggest clones take up roughly 1%. While infection was still active, Seattle patients were enrolled and then followed longitudinally.

Sample: peripheral blood. This clonotype was sampled from a woman between 40 and 50 years old with COVID-19, enrolled during active disease. This chain links TRBV5-1 with TRBJ2-7, with D possibly matching TRBD1 (5 bases). CDR3 coding DNA: TGCGCCAGCAGCTCAACATCGTCCAGGGCCGGGTACGAGCAGTACTTC. Encoded protein: CASSSTSSRAGYEQYF.